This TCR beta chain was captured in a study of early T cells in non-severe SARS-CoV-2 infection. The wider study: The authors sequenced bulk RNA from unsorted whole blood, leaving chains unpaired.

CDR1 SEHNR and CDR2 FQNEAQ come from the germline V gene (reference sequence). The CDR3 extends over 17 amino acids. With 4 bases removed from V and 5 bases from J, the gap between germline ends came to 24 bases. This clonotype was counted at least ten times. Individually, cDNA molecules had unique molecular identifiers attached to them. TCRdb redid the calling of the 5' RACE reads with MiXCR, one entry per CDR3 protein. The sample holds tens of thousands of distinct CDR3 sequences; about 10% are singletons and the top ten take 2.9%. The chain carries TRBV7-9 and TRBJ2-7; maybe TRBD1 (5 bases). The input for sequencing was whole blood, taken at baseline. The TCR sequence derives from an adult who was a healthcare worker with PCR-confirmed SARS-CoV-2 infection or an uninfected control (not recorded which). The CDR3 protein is CASSSTGTGRLRDEQYF. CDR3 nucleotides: TGTGCCAGCAGCTCAACCGGCACAGGACGTCTCCGGGACGAGCAGTACTTC.